The 25 T cell receptor beta chains listed next were all sequenced from one sample in a study of blood T cell repertoires in COVID-19. Measured with immunoSEQ multiplex PCR; TCRdb has only the in-frame clones, and not every one. The data contain 400,000 or so clones, around 91% of them singletons. Sequencing used peripheral blood. Receptors originate from a middle-aged woman with COVID-19, enrolled during active disease.

This clone was counted many times. The chain employs TRBV19 and TRBJ2-7; a possible D gene is TRBD1 (6 bases). The V end lost 5 bases, the J end lost 3 bases, and 14 bases lay between the germline ends. The CDR3 is 14 amino acids. The germline gives CDR1 LNHDA, CDR2 SQIVND (reference sequence). DNA for the CDR3: TGTGCCAGTAGTTTAAGCCGGGACAACTACGAGCAGTACTTC. As protein: CASSLSRDNYEQYF.

The chain carries TRBV21-1 and TRBJ1-1; the listed D gene, TRBD1, was not tested against the DNA. TRBV21-1 counts as a pseudogene. CDR3 length equals 22 residues. Written as DNA, the CDR3 is TGTGCCAGCAGCCACAAAACAAAAGGGGGTAGGCGACAGGGGATTATGAACACTGAAGCTTTCTTT. Its translation is CASSHKTKGGRRQGIMNTEAFF.

The rearrangement links TRBV5-8 to TRBJ2-7; the match to TRBD1 covers 7 bases. The CDR3 covers 14 residues. Losses at the gene ends were 5 bases for V and 3 bases for J; bases not matched to a gene: 8. Germline CDR1 reads SGHTS; CDR2 reads YDEGEE. The CDR3 coding sequence is TGTGCCAGCAGACAGGGGTTTGACCACTACGAGCAGTACTTC. It specifies CASRQGFDHYEQYF.

The chain couples TRBV4-3 to TRBJ2-3; D perhaps matches TRBD1 (5 bases). V shed 4 bases and J shed 4 bases, with 15 bases lying between them. Germline-derived CDR1 and CDR2 are LGHNA and YSLEER. This CDR3 comprises 15 residues. CDR3 loop: CASSPSKGVADTQYF. For the CDR3, the DNA is TGCGCCAGCAGCCCGTCCAAAGGGGTGGCAGATACGCAGTATTTT.

The chain has TRBV9 and TRBJ2-2; 7 positions agree with TRBD1. Germline V lookup: CDR1 SGDLS, CDR2 YYNGEE. Unmatched junction bases numbered 5, after V lost 0 bases and J lost 0 bases. This CDR3 is 17 amino acids long. CDR3 nucleotides: TGTGCCAGCAGCGTAGCTGGGCAGGGGGCGAACACCGGGGAGCTGTTTTTT. Translated, it gives CASSVAGQGANTGELFF.

The chain combines TRBV7-6 with TRBJ2-1; a weak D match, TRBD2 (6 bases). V was trimmed by 7 bases and J by 2 bases, leaving 18 bases between them. The germline CDR1 and CDR2 sequences are SGHVS and FNYEAQ. The CDR3 contains 16 residues. The CDR3 protein is CASILRPGGTYNEQFF. The DNA of the CDR3 is TGTGCCAGCATCCTCCGCCCCGGGGGAACCTACAATGAGCAGTTCTTC.

The J gene is TRBJ2-1, the V gene TRBV28, with no clear D. The V end lost 6 bases, the J end lost 0 bases, and 12 bases lay between the germline ends. Germline values: CDR1 MDHEN, CDR2 SYDVKM. This CDR3 contains 15 residues. CDR3 in amino acids: CASRTERGSYNEQFF. The CDR3 bases are TGTGCCAGCAGGACCGAGAGAGGCTCCTACAATGAGCAGTTCTTC.

The chain recombines TRBV6-2 or TRBV6-3 with TRBJ1-6; 9 bases fit TRBD1. V was clipped by 4 bases and J by 7 bases; unmatched bases: 5. This CDR3 is built from 15 residues. Germline assignment: CDR1 MNHEY and CDR2 SVGEGT. The CDR3 nucleotides are TGTGCCAGCAGTTCCCAACAGGGGGCGAATTCACCCCTCCACTTT. Its translation is CASSSQQGANSPLHF.

The V call is TRBV12-3 or TRBV12-4, the J call TRBJ1-5; D ambiguous. Between the trimmed V and J ends, which lost 5 bases and 6 bases, there was a span of 11 bases. This CDR3 is 13 amino acids long. The CDR3 spells CASSKRRAQPQHF. CDR3 coding DNA: TGTGCCAGCAGTAAGAGGAGGGCTCAGCCCCAGCATTTT.

The chain links TRBV7-8 to TRBJ1-5; TRBD1 matches 8 bases. The CDR3 is 15 residues long. With 5 bases clipped from V and 0 bases from J, the junction kept 3 bases outside the gene matches. The germline gives CDR1 SGHVS, CDR2 FQNEAQ. The CDR3 coding sequence is TGTGCCAGCAGCGGGGACAGGTCTAGCAATCAGCCCCAGCATTTT. Translating it yields CASSGDRSSNQPQHF. The full variable domain, completed using reference TRBV7-8 and TRBJ1-5, is GAGVSQSPRYKVAKRGQDVALRCDPISGHVSLFWYQQALGQGPEFLTYFQNEAQLDKSGLPSDRFFAERPEGSVSTLKIQRTQQEDSAVYLCASSGDRSSNQPQHFGDGTRLSIL.

The J gene is TRBJ1-4, the V gene TRBV28, with TRBD1 identical over 7 bases. The CDR3 has 14 residues. V lost 6 bases, J lost 8 bases, and 9 bases stayed unmatched. In germline, CDR1 is MDHEN, CDR2 SYDVKM. This chain's CDR3 is CASSSDREGEKLFF. DNA of the CDR3: TGTGCCAGCAGCTCCGACAGGGAAGGGGAAAAACTGTTTTTT.

The chain has TRBV28 and TRBJ1-1; 8 bases align to TRBD1. CDR3 length: 12 residues. J gave up 7 bases and V 6 bases, and 4 bases lay outside the gene matches. The germline CDR1 and CDR2 sequences are MDHEN and SYDVKM. CDR3 sequence (DNA): TGTGCCAGCAGACACGACAGGGGTGAAGCTTTCTTT. It yields the protein CASRHDRGEAFF.

The CDR3 DNA follows: TGTGCCTGGAGTCGCGGGATAGACTCTGGAAACACCATATATTTT. Protein sequence: CAWSRGIDSGNTIYF. The chain has TRBV30 and TRBJ1-3, with no clear D. Trimming took 2 bases from V and 0 from J, leaving 11 bases between them. The CDR3 is 15 residues long. Germline lookup yields CDR1 GTSNPN and CDR2 SVGIG (reference sequence).

The gene calls are TRBV7-9 and TRBJ1-4; 8 bases are shared with TRBD1. CDR1 and CDR2 (germline): SEHNR, FQNEAQ (reference sequence). The CDR3 is made up of 14 amino acids. Trimming took 5 bases from V and 7 from J; bases not matched to a gene: 6. The CDR3 DNA reads as TGTGCCAGCAGCCCCCCGACAGGGGCTGAAAAACTGTTTTTT. The encoded protein is CASSPPTGAEKLFF.

V gene TRBV7-5 combines with J gene TRBJ1-5; the table calls TRBD1, which could not be checked here. TRBV7-5 constitutes a pseudogene. This CDR3 has 19 amino acids. CDR3: CARSLHGGQGAAKNQPQHF. The CDR3, as DNA: TGTGCCAGAAGCTTACACGGTGGTCAGGGGGCGGCGAAGAATCAGCCCCAGCATTTT.

The chain recombines TRBV19 with TRBJ2-7; D is perhaps TRBD2 (8 bases). Trimming left V 4 bases short and J 9 bases short, with 22 bases between. Germline CDR1 reads LNHDA; CDR2 reads SQIVND (reference sequence). The CDR3 runs 15 residues. As DNA, the CDR3 is TGTGCCAGTAGTAAGCGGGGGCAGGGGGGCCTCGCGCAGTACTTC. As protein: CASSKRGQGGLAQYF. The whole variable domain, remainder taken from reference TRBV19 and TRBJ2-7, is DGGITQSPKYLFRKEGQNVTLSCEQNLNHDAMYWYRQDPGQGLRLIYYSQIVNDFQKGDIAEGYSVSREKKESFPLTVTSAQKNPTAFYLCASSKRGQGGLAQYFGPGTRLTVT.

The chain is built from TRBV28 and TRBJ1-1; D is possibly TRBD1 (6 bases). The length of the CDR3 is 14 residues. Germline CDR1 and CDR2: MDHEN and SYDVKM. V was cut by 2 bases and J by 11 bases, with 18 bases left in between. The CDR3 DNA is TGTGCCAGCAGTTTAGGCGGACAGTTGGCGAAGGCTTTCTTT. This encodes CASSLGGQLAKAFF.

The J gene is TRBJ1-2, the V gene TRBV6-1; D is perhaps TRBD1 (6 bases). The CDR3 extends over 16 amino acids. Germline CDR1 is MNHNS and CDR2 is SASEGT. The V and J ends lost 6 bases and 4 bases respectively, with 21 bases between them. The CDR3 nucleotides read TGTGCCAGCAGCGAACGGCCTAGGGGGTTAATCTATGGCTACACCTTC. It translates to CASSERPRGLIYGYTF.

The chain joins TRBV6-4 to TRBJ2-1, with D perhaps matching TRBD1 (5 bases). V shed 6 bases and J shed 7 bases, with 16 bases lying between them. The CDR3 is 14 amino acids. The germline gives CDR1 MRHNA, CDR2 SNTAGT. The CDR3 DNA is TGTGCCAGCAGGATCCAGGCCCAGGGTAATGAGCAGTTCTTC. Translation gives CASRIQAQGNEQFF.

The rearrangement uses TRBV5-6 and TRBJ1-1; possible D gene TRBD1, 5 bases. Germline V lookup: CDR1 SGHDT, CDR2 YYEEEE. V was clipped by 3 bases and J by 5 bases, with 11 bases between them. The CDR3 sequence is 13 residues long. The CDR3: CASSWGEGTEAFF. The CDR3 DNA is TGTGCCAGCAGCTGGGGGGAGGGGACTGAAGCTTTCTTT. Together with reference TRBV5-6 and TRBJ1-1, the CDR3 gives the full variable domain: DAGVTQSPTHLIKTRGQQVTLRCSPKSGHDTVSWYQQALGQGPQFIFQYYEEEERQRGNFPDRFSGHQFPNYSSELNVNALLLGDSALYLCASSWGEGTEAFFGQGTRLTVV.

As regards this clone: Its ends do not fully match the called genes, so a read error is possible. V is TRBV12-5 and J is TRBJ1-2, with TRBD1 matching over 9 bases. CDR1 is LGHNT, CDR2 FRNRAP, per germline. CDR3 length equals 16 residues. CDR3 nucleotides: TGTGCTAGTGGTTTTCCTGCCCACAGGGGGCGGAATGGCTACATCTTC. Translation: CASGFPAHRGRNGYIF.

V and J are TRBV27 and TRBJ1-5; weak D call: TRBD1 (5 bases). Germline V CDR1 and CDR2: MNHEY, SMNVEV (reference sequence). This CDR3 is 15 amino acids long. Deletions cut 6 bases from V and 3 bases from J, with 15 bases between. CDR3 sequence reads: CASRRDLASNQPQHF. The CDR3 DNA follows: TGTGCCAGCAGAAGGGACTTGGCTTCCAATCAGCCCCAGCATTTT.

In this sample, this clone turned up a few times. V usage is TRBV6-5 and J usage is TRBJ2-7; D uncertain. V dropped 6 bases and J dropped 0 bases, with 9 bases sitting between them. CDR3 length: 13 residues. Looked up from germline, CDR1 is MNHEY and CDR2 is SVGAGI. CDR3 sequence: CASSRYSSYEQYF. For the CDR3, the DNA is TGTGCCAGCAGCCGTTACAGCTCCTACGAGCAGTACTTC.

This chain's CDR3 is CASKRDRGSDTQYF. As DNA, the CDR3 is TGTGCCAGCAAAAGGGACAGGGGATCAGATACGCAGTATTTT. The chain recombines TRBV6-5 with TRBJ2-3; the match to TRBD1 covers 10 bases. This CDR3 region has 14 residues. J was trimmed by 4 bases and V by 7 bases; bases with no gene match: 5. Germline values: CDR1 MNHEY, CDR2 SVGAGI.

The chain couples TRBV7-2 to TRBJ1-5; TRBD1 might be the D (5 bases). The CDR3 length is 16 residues. Looked up from germline, CDR1 is SGHTA and CDR2 is FQGNSA. Trimming removed 3 bases at V and 4 bases at J, with 16 bases between. CDR3 nucleotides: TGTGCCAGCAGCTTGGGCCTGGGACGGGGGAATCAGCCCCAGCATTTT. It specifies CASSLGLGRGNQPQHF.